This entry concerns a single TCR beta chain. The antigen it recognizes is unknown. No much larger clone exists at a distance of one base, and base qualities are not known. The CDR3 covers 17 residues, taking in both the cysteine and the phenylalanine. The entry retains the CDR3 DNA only, 51 bases that are in frame from base 1. V drops 4 bases and J drops 4 bases, leaving 17 bases in between. The data derive from a study of T cell responses to AZD1222 COVID-19 vaccine (dated by TCRdb to about 2021). The study in broad terms: AZD1222 recipients with second doses at about 4 weeks or about 12 weeks were pooled, because spike-specific TCR depth and breadth did not differ between schedules. Trial participants were enrolled by age into 18-55, 56-69 and 70-plus year subgroups, with about 150, 27 and 61 TCR-sequenced participants respectively. TCR sequencing covered some 250 trial participants: about 210 given two doses of AZD1222 and around 25 given two doses of MenACWY control vaccine.

According to the study, the label for this sample's time point signals: baseline before first vaccination. Samples from vaccinated people were obtained from the UK trials COV001 and COV002, which included a single-blind randomized controlled phase 2/3 trial of AZD1222 (ChAdOx1 nCoV-19) in healthy adults. Trial participant PBMC samples were collected at day 0 and day 28 after the second dose for TCRbeta chain sequencing. Beyond this particular receptor, the publication reports: After two AZD1222 doses, both the breadth and the depth of spike-specific TCRs were significantly higher than at day 0 and than in MenACWY recipients. Because no day 14 peak-response samples were available, repertoires were characterized only after the peak T cell response. Participants were mostly white British and included more females than males, and it was suggested by the authors that clonal diversity may have been underestimated. Reportedly, almost half of the unique spike-specific TCRs recognized epitopes lying outside the regions that are mutated in the B.1.351 and B.1.1.7 variants. The vaccine-associated CD4 TCRs covered the entire spike protein, and the dominant responses fell in regions 160-218 and 743-854. The 56-69-year group was small, and its depth increase did not reach significance, likely because of low power. Only a handful of AZD1222 recipients were SARS-CoV-2 seropositive at baseline, limiting conclusions about previously exposed vaccinees.

The CDR3 regions of human TCRbeta chains were subjected to immunosequencing. The original methods were these. Repertoire TCRs were matched against a reference library of SARS-CoV-2-specific TCRs generated with the MIRA antigen-specificity platform. Breadth meant the fraction of unique TCRs that were SARS-CoV-2-associated, whereas depth meant the fraction of total T cells that were SARS-CoV-2-associated. Using the MIRA data, each spike-specific TCR was mapped to the spike region that the TCR reacts to and placed in a CD4 or CD8 class. Log10-transformed breadth and depth values were compared by one-way ANOVA with Sidak's multiple comparisons tests. As stored in TCRdb, this immuneACCESS dataset retains in-frame rearrangements with V and J assigned. A fraction of the clones does not appear; measured against another copy, unresolved V genes explain less than half of the discrepancy, and the remainder lacks a known reason. The V and J calls and clone size come from that table; D and trimming were worked out from the DNA. The sample includes under 150,000 clones, with approximately 90% observed a single time. The top ten hold less than 15% of the sample.

The receptor's source is an adult in good health. The chain is assembled from TRBV23-1 and TRBJ2-6, with the D segment identity uncertain. TRBV23-1 is treated as an ORF (open reading frame) with a function not yet certain. The specimen was peripheral blood, collected on day 0 of AZD1222 vaccination. Here is the DNA: TGCGCCAGCAGTCCCACGCTTAGTAGGGAAGGGGCCAACGTCCTGACTTTC. This sequence encodes CASSPTLSREGANVLTF.